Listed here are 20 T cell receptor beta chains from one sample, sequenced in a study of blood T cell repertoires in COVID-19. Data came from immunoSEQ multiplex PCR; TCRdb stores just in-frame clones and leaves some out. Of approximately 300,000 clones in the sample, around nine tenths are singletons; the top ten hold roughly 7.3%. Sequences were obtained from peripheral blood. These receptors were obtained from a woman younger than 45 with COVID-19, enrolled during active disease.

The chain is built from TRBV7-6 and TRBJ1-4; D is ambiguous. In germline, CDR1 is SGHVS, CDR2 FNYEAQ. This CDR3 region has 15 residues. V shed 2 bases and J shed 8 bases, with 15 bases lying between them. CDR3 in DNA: TGTGCCAGCAGCTTATTTGGGTCAAGAGGAGAAAAACTGTTTTTT. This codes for CASSLFGSRGEKLFF.

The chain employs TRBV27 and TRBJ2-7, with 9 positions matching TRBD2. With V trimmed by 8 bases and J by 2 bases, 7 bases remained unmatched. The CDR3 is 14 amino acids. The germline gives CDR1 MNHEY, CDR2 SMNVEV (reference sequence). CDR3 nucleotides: TGTGCCAGCCGAATACTAGCGGGCCCCTACGAGCAGTACTTC. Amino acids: CASRILAGPYEQYF.

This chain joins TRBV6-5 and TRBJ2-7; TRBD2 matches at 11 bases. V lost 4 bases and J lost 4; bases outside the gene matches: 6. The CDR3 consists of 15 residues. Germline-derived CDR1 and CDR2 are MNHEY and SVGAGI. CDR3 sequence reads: CASSFRLAGPYEQYF. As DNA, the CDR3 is TGTGCCAGCAGTTTCAGACTAGCGGGACCGTACGAGCAGTACTTC.

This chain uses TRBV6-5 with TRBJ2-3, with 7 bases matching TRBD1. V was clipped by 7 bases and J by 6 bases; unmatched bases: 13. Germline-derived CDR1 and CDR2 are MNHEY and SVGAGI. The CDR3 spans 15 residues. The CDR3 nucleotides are TGTGCCAGCAAGGGGGCCGACAGGGAGTGGGATACGCAGTATTTT. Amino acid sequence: CASKGADREWDTQYF.

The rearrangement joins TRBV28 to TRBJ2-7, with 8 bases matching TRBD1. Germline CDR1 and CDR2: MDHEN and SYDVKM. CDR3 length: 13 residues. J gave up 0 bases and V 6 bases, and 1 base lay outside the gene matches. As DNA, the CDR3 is TGTGCCAGCAGAGGGACAGGCTCCTACGAGCAGTACTTC. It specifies CASRGTGSYEQYF.

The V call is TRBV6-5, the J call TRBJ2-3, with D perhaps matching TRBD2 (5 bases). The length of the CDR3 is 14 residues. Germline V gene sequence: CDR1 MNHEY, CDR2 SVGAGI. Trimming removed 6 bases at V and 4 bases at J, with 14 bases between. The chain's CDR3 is CASRTDTRPDTQYF. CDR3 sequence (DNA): TGTGCCAGCAGAACCGACACTAGACCAGATACGCAGTATTTT.

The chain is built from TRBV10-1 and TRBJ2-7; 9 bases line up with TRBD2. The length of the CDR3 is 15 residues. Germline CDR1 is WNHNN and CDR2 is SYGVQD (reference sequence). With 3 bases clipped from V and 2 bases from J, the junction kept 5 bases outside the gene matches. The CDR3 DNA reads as TGCGCCAGCAGTGAAGAGACTAGCGGTACCTACGAGCAGTACTTC. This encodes CASSEETSGTYEQYF.

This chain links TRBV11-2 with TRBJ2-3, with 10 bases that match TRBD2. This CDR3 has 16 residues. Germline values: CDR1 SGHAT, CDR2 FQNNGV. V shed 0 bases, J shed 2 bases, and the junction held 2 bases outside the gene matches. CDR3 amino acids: CASSLELAGHTDTQYF. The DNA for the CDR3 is TGTGCCAGCAGCTTAGAACTAGCGGGGCACACAGATACGCAGTATTTT.

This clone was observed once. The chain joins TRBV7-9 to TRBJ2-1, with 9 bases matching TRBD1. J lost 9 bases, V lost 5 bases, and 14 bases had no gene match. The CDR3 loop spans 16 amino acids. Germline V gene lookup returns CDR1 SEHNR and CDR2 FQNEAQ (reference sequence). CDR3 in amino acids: CASSRGGTGLVVEQFF. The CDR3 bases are TGTGCCAGCAGCCGGGGCGGGACAGGGTTAGTGGTTGAGCAGTTCTTC.

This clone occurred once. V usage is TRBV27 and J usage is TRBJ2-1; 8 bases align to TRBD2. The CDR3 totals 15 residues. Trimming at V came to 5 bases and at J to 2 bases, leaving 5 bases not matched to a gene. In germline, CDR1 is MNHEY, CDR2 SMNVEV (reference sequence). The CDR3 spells CASSPGLAPYNEQFF. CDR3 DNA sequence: TGTGCCAGCAGTCCCGGACTAGCCCCCTACAATGAGCAGTTCTTC.

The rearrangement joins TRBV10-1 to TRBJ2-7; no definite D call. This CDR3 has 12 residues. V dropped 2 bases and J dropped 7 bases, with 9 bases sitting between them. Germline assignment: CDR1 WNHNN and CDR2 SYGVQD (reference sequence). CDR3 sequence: CASSEKLWEQYF. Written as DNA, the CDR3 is TGCGCCAGCAGTGAGAAACTCTGGGAGCAGTACTTC.

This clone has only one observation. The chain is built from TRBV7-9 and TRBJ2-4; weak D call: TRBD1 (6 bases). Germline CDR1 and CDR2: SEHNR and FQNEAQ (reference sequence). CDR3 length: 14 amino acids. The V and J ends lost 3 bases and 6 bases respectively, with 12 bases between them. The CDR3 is CASSLPGTINIQYF. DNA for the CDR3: TGTGCCAGCAGCTTGCCCGGGACAATAAACATTCAGTACTTC.

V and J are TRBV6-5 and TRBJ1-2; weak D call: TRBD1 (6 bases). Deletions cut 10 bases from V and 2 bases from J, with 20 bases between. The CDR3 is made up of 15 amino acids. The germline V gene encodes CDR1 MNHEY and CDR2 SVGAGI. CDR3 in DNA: TGTGCCATCTCCGACCTCTGGACAGCCAACTATGGCTACACCTTC. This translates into CAISDLWTANYGYTF.

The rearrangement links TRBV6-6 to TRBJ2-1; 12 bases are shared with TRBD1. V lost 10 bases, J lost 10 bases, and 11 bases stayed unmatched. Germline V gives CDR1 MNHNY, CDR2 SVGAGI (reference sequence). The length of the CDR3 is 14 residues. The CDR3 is CAICPGQGAKEQFF. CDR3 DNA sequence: TGTGCCATCTGTCCGGGACAGGGGGCGAAGGAGCAGTTCTTC.

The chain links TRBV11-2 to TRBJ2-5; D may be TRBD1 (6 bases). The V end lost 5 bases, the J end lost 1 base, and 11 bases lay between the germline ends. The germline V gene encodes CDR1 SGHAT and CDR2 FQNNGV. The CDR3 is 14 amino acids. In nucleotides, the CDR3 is TGTGCCAGCAGCATCAGGACAGTCCAAGAGACCCAGTACTTC. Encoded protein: CASSIRTVQETQYF.

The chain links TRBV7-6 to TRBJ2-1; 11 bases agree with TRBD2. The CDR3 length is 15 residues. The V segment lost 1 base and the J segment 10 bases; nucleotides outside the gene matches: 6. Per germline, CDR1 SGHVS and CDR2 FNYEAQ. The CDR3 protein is CASSLEASGRTEQFF. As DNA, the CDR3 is TGTGCCAGCAGCTTAGAGGCTAGCGGGAGGACAGAGCAGTTCTTC.

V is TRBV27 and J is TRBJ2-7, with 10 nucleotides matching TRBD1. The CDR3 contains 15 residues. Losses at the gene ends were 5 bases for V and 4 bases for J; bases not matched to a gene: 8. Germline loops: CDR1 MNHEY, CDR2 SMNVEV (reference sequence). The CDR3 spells CASSRTGTGVYEQYF. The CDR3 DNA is TGTGCCAGCAGTCGAACCGGGACAGGGGTATACGAGCAGTACTTC.

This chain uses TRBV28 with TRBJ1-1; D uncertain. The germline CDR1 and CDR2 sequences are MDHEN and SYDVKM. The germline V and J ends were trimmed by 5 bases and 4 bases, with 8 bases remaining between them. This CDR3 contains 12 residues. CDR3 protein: CASSPRATEAFF. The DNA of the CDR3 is TGTGCCAGCAGTCCGAGGGCCACTGAAGCTTTCTTT.

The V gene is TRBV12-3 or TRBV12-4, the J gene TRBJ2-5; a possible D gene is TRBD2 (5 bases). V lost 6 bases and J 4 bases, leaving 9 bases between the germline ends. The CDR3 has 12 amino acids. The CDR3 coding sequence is TGTGCCAGCAGCCGGGGTCCAGAGACCCAGTACTTC. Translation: CASSRGPETQYF.

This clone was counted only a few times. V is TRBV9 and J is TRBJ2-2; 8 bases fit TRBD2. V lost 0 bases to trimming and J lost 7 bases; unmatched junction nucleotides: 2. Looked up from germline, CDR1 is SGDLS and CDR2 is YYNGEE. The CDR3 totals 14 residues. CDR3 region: CASSVAGGGGELFF. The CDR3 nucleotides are TGTGCCAGCAGCGTAGCGGGAGGGGGCGGGGAGCTGTTTTTT.